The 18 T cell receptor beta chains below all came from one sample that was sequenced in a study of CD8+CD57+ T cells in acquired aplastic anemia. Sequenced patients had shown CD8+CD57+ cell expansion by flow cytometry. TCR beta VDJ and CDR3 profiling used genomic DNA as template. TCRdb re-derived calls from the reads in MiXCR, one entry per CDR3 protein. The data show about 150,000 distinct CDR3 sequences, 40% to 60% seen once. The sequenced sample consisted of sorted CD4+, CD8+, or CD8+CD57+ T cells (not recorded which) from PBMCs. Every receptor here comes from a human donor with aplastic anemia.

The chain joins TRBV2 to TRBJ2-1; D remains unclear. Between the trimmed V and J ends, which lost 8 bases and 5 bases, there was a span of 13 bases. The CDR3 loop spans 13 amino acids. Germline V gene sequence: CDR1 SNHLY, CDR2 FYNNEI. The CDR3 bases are TGTGCCAGCGGTGTTCTAGTCGACAATGAGCAGTTCTTC. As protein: CASGVLVDNEQFF. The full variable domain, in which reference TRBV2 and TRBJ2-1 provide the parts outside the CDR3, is EPEVTQTPSHQVTQMGQEVILRCVPISNHLYFYWYRQILGQKVEFLVSFYNNEISEKSEIFDDQFSVERPDGSNFTLKIRSTKLEDSAMYFCASGVLVDNEQFFGPGTRLTVL.

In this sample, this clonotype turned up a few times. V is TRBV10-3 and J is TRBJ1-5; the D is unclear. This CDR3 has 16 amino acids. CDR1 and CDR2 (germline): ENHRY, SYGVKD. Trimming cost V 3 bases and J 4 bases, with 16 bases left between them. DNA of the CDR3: TGTGCCATCAGTGATCTGGCGGGGATCGCAAATCAGCCCCAGCATTTT. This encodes CAISDLAGIANQPQHF.

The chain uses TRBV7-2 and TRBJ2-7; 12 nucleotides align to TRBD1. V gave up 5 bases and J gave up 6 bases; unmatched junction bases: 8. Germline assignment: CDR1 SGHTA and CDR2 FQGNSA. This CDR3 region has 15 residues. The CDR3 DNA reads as TGTGCCAGCAGCCAAACCGGGACAGGGGGCGCCGAGCAGTACTTC. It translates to CASSQTGTGGAEQYF.

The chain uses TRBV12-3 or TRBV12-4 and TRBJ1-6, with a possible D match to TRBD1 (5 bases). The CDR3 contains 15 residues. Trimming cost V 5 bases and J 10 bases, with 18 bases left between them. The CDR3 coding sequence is TGTGCCAGCAGTGACTCCTCCCAGGGAAGATCACCCCTCCACTTT. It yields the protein CASSDSSQGRSPLHF.

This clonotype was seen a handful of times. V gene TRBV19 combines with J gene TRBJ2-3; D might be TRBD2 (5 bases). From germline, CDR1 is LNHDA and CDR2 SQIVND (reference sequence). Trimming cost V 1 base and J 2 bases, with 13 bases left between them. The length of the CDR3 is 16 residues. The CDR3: CASSIALAAATDTQYF. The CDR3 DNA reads TGTGCCAGTAGTATAGCTCTGGCAGCGGCCACAGATACGCAGTATTTT. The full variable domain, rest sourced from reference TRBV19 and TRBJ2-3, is DGGITQSPKYLFRKEGQNVTLSCEQNLNHDAMYWYRQDPGQGLRLIYYSQIVNDFQKGDIAEGYSVSREKKESFPLTVTSAQKNPTAFYLCASSIALAAATDTQYFGPGTRLTVL.

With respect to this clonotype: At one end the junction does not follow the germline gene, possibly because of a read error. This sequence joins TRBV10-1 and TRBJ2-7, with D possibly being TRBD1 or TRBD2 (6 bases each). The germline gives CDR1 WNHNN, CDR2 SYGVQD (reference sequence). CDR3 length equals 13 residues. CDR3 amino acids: CASRAPGAWEQYF. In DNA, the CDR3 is TGTGCCAGCAGGGCGCCGGGGGCGTGGGAGCAGTACTTC.

The CDR3 bases are TGTGCCAGCAGCCGAGGCCTCGTTGGGGAAACGGGGCAGTACTTC. Protein sequence: CASSRGLVGETGQYF. The chain is built from TRBV7-9 and TRBJ2-7; unclear D gene. Trimming removed 5 bases from V and 9 bases from J, with 23 bases in between. This CDR3 spans 15 amino acids. Germline V gives CDR1 SEHNR, CDR2 FQNEAQ (reference sequence).

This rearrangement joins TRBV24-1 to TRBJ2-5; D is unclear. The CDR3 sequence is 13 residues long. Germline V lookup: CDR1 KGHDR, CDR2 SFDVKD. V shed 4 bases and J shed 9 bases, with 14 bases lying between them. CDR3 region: CATSDEDRQAQYF. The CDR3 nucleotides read TGTGCCACCAGTGACGAGGACCGCCAGGCCCAGTACTTC.

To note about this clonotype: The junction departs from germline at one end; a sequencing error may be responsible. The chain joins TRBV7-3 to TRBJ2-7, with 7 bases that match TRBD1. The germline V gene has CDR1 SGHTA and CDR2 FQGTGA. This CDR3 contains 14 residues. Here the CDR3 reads CASSSLQGTYGQYF. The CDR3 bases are TGTGCCAGCAGTTCATTACAGGGGACCTACGGGCAGTACTTC.

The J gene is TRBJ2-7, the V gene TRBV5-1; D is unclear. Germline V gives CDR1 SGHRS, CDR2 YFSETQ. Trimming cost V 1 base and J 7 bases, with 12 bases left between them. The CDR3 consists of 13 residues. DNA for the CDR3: TGCGCCAGCAGCTTGACGGTCATGCGAGAGCAGTACTTC. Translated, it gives CASSLTVMREQYF.

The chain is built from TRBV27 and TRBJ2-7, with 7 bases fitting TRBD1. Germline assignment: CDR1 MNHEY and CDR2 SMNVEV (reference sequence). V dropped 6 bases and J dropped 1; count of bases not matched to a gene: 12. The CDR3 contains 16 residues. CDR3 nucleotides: TGTGCCAGCAGCCCAGCTCTGGGGGACAGTTCCTACGAGCAGTACTTC. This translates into CASSPALGDSSYEQYF.

CDR3 region: CASSPQGELFF. CDR3 DNA sequence: TGTGCCAGCAGCCCGCAAGGGGAGCTGTTTTTT. J is TRBJ2-2 and V is TRBV7-9; the D is unclear. CDR3 length equals 11 residues. V dropped 5 bases and J dropped 8 bases, with 6 bases sitting between them. CDR1 and CDR2 from the germline V gene are SEHNR and FQNEAQ (reference sequence).

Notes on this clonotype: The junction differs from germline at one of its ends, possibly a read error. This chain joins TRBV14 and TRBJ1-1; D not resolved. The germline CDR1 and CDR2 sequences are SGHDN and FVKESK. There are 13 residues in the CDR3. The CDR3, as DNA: TGTGCCAGCAGCTGGATGGTGAACGCTGAAGCTTTCTTT. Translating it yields CASSWMVNAEAFF. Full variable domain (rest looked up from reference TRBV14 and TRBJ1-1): EAGVTQFPSHSVIEKGQTVTLRCDPISGHDNLYWYRRVMGKEIKFLLHFVKESKQDESGMPNNRFLAERTGGTYSTLKVQPAELEDSGVYFCASSWMVNAEAFFGQGTRLTVV.

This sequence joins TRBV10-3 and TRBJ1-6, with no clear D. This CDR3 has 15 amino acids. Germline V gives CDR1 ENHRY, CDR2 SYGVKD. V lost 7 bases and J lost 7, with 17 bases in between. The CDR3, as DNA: TGTGCCATCAAAGACACCCAGTCGCGCAATTCACCCCTCCACTTT. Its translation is CAIKDTQSRNSPLHF.

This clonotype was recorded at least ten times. CDR3 nucleotides: TGCGCCAGCAGAAGATTTAGCGATCGTCACGGGGAGCTGTTTTTT. Amino acid sequence: CASRRFSDRHGELFF. The chain joins TRBV5-1 to TRBJ2-2; the D gene is possibly TRBD2 (5 bases). CDR1 and CDR2 from the germline V gene are SGHRS and YFSETQ. The CDR3 runs to 15 residues. The V and J ends lost 5 bases and 7 bases respectively, with 18 bases between them. The variable domain in full, completed from reference TRBV5-1 and TRBJ2-2, reads KAGVTQTPRYLIKTRGQQVTLSCSPISGHRSVSWYQQTPGQGLQFLFEYFSETQRNKGNFPGRFSGRQFSNSRSEMNVSTLELGDSALYLCASRRFSDRHGELFFGEGSRLTVL.

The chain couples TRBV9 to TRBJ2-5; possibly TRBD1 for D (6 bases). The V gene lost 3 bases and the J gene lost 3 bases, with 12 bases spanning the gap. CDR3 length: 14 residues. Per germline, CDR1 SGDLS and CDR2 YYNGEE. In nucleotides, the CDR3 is TGTGCCAGCAGCGACCCTTACAGGGAAGAGACCCAGTACTTC. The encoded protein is CASSDPYREETQYF.

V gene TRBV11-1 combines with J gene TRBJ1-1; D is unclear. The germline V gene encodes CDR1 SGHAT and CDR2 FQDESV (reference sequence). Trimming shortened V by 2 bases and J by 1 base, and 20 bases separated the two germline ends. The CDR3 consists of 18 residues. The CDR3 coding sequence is TGTGCCAGCAGCTTAACGACAAGCGGACGAGAGGAGAACACTGAAGCTTTCTTT. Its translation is CASSLTTSGREENTEAFF.

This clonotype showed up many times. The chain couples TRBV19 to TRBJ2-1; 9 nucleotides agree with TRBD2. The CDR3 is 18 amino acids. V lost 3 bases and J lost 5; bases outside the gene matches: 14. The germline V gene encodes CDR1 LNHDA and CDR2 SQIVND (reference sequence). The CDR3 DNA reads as TGTGCCAGTAGTATTCCCCTTTCGGCGGGAGGGGGCGACAATGAGCAGTTCTTC. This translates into CASSIPLSAGGGDNEQFF.